This TCR beta chain was observed in a study of shared clonotypes between healthy human individuals. Study at large: The people who gave samples were a couple of women and a few men aged 18 to 49.

This CDR3 has 15 residues. Germline assignment: CDR1 MNHEY and CDR2 SMNVEV (reference sequence). The V gene lost 3 bases and the J gene lost 0 bases, with 12 bases spanning the gap. Using immunoSEQ multiplex PCR, the repertoire was profiled, and TCRdb retains in-frame clones only, with some absent. This table has nearly 750,000 clones, 72% appearing once. The source of this sequence is a woman aged 25 to 45 in good health. The V gene is TRBV27, the J gene TRBJ2-7; D might be TRBD1 (5 bases). The sample consisted of memory CD4+ T cells sorted from blood. Subset in this sample: CD45RA-negative fraction. For the CDR3, the DNA is TGTGCCAGCAGTTTCTCCAGGGTCAGCTCCTACGAGCAGTACTTC. Translation gives CASSFSRVSSYEQYF.